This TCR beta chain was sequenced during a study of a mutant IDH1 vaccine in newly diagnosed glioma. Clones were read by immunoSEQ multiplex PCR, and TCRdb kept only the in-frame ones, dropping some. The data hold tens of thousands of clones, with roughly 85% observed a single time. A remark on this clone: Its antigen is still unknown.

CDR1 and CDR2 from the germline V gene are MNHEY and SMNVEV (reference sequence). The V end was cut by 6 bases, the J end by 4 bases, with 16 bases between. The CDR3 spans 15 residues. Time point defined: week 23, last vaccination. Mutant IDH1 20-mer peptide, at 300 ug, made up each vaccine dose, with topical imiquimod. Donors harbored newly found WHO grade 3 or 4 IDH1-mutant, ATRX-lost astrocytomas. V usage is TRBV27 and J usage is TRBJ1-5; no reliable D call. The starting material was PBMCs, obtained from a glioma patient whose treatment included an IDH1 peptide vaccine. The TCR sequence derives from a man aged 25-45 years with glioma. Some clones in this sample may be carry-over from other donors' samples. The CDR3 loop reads CASRASLSRNQPQHF. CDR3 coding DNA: TGTGCCAGCAGGGCCTCCCTCTCTCGTAATCAGCCCCAGCATTTT.